The next 21 T cell receptor beta chains were all read from a single sample in a study of identifying expanded T cells in peripheral blood (dated by TCRdb to 2018 to 2020). The library was prepared using the immunoSEQ multiplex PCR assay. TCRdb obtained this table from immuneACCESS and retained in-frame rearrangements with V and J assigned. These tables miss some clones; where compared with another copy, unresolved V genes account for less than half of the shortfall, and the remainder is unexplained. Across this sample there are about 110,000 clones, with about 89% seen only once. Clones ranked in the top ten supply 16% of the sample. Sequenced material: blood. These TCRs come from a person aged 18 to 70 in good health.

This clone was seen a single time. The junction does not match germline at one end; this may be a read error. The chain uses TRBV7-9 and TRBJ2-7; D is tentatively TRBD1 or TRBD2 (6 bases each). Germline CDR1 is SEHNR and CDR2 is FQNEAQ (reference sequence). This CDR3 comprises 13 residues. Here the CDR3 DNA reads TGTGCCAGCAGCTCGTCGGTGGGGGGCGAGGAGTACTTC. As protein: CASSSSVGGEEYF.

The chain combines TRBV7-9 with TRBJ2-7; D is unclear. Germline values: CDR1 SEHNR, CDR2 FQNEAQ (reference sequence). Trimming took 2 bases from V and 6 from J, leaving 11 bases between them. This CDR3 region has 13 residues. CDR3: CASSLSGRIEQYF. The CDR3 DNA reads TGTGCCAGCAGCTTATCCGGCAGGATCGAGCAGTACTTC.

The J gene is TRBJ2-3, the V gene TRBV4-1, with TRBD1 as a possible D gene (5 bases). The CDR3 has 16 residues. V lost 1 base to trimming and J lost 3 bases, with 14 bases between them. CDR1 MGHRA and CDR2 YSYEKL come from the germline V gene. Here the CDR3 reads CASSQGQGMLTDTQYF. Here the CDR3 DNA reads TGCGCCAGCAGCCAAGGGCAGGGAATGTTGACAGATACGCAGTATTTT.

The rearrangement links TRBV11-3 to TRBJ1-6; D is perhaps TRBD1 (6 bases). The CDR3 contains 15 residues. Trimming pared 5 bases from V and 6 bases from J, leaving 14 bases between. Germline V gene lookup returns CDR1 SGHNT and CDR2 YENEEA. The CDR3 protein is CASSPPRGLNSPLHF. The CDR3 DNA is TGTGCCAGCAGCCCCCCCCGGGGGCTTAATTCACCCCTCCACTTT.

V usage is TRBV11-2 and J usage is TRBJ2-2; D uncertain. The germline V and J ends were trimmed by 4 bases and 7 bases, with 10 bases remaining between them. The CDR3 is made up of 13 amino acids. Germline lookup yields CDR1 SGHAT and CDR2 FQNNGV. CDR3 in amino acids: CASSSIVIGELFF. CDR3 coding DNA: TGTGCCAGCAGCTCAATAGTGATCGGGGAGCTGTTTTTT.

The CDR3 region is CASSGQDRAPLHF. The CDR3, as DNA: TGTGCCAGCAGTGGTCAAGACAGGGCACCCCTCCACTTT. The chain has TRBV25-1 and TRBJ1-6; 7 bases align to TRBD1. V was clipped by 4 bases and J by 11 bases; unmatched bases: 5. CDR1 and CDR2 from the germline V gene are MGHDK and SYGVNS. The CDR3 loop spans 13 amino acids.

The chain uses TRBV6-1 and TRBJ2-7, with unresolved D. The V end was cut by 2 bases, the J end by 4 bases, with 12 bases between. The V gene's germline CDR1 is MNHNS and CDR2 SASEGT. The CDR3 consists of 14 residues. The CDR3 bases are TGTGCCAGCAGTGAATTGGCAGTGATATACGAGCAGTACTTC. As protein: CASSELAVIYEQYF.

V usage is TRBV28 and J usage is TRBJ1-6; D is uncertain. Trimming removed 3 bases at V and 7 bases at J, with 13 bases between. The CDR3 totals 15 residues. Germline assignment: CDR1 MDHEN and CDR2 SYDVKM. Written as DNA, the CDR3 is TGTGCCAGCAGTTTCCCTCGCACGGCAAATTCACCCCTCCACTTT. Its protein product is CASSFPRTANSPLHF. The full variable domain, with the rest looked up from reference TRBV28 and TRBJ1-6, is DVKVTQSSRYLVKRTGEKVFLECVQDMDHENMFWYRQDPGLGLRLIYFSYDVKMKEKGDIPEGYSVSREKKERFSLILESASTNQTSMYLCASSFPRTANSPLHFGNGTRLTVT.

The V and J genes are TRBV29-1 and TRBJ2-7, with D unclear. The CDR3 is made up of 12 amino acids. Germline CDR1 is SQVTM and CDR2 is ANQGSEA. The germline V and J ends were trimmed by 5 bases and 3 bases, with 11 bases remaining between them. The CDR3 sequence is CSVKEQSYEQYF. The CDR3 bases are TGCAGCGTTAAGGAACAGAGCTACGAGCAGTACTTC.

This chain joins TRBV19 and TRBJ2-3; D is perhaps TRBD2 (7 bases). The CDR3 covers 12 residues. The V and J ends lost 8 bases and 6 bases respectively, with 12 bases between them. Germline V CDR1 and CDR2: LNHDA, SQIVND (reference sequence). CDR3 residues: CASSGGQDTQYF. The CDR3, as DNA: TGTGCCAGTTCCGGGGGGCAGGATACGCAGTATTTT. Supplemented by reference TRBV19 and TRBJ2-3, the full variable domain reads DGGITQSPKYLFRKEGQNVTLSCEQNLNHDAMYWYRQDPGQGLRLIYYSQIVNDFQKGDIAEGYSVSREKKESFPLTVTSAQKNPTAFYLCASSGGQDTQYFGPGTRLTVL.

The gene calls are TRBV6-6 and TRBJ1-1; TRBD1 aligns across 7 bases. Trimming at V came to 6 bases and at J to 7 bases, leaving 5 bases not matched to a gene. This CDR3 is 12 amino acids long. The germline CDR1 and CDR2 sequences are MNHNY and SVGAGI (reference sequence). Here the CDR3 reads CASSPQGDEAFF. The DNA of the CDR3 is TGTGCCAGCAGCCCCCAGGGGGATGAAGCTTTCTTT.

CDR3: CASSLRQGTTLYEQYF. CDR3 in DNA: TGTGCCAGCTCACTACGACAGGGAACAACCCTCTACGAGCAGTACTTC. The chain uses TRBV18 and TRBJ2-7; 7 positions match TRBD1. This CDR3 spans 16 amino acids. Germline V gene lookup returns CDR1 KGHSH and CDR2 LQKENI. V was pared by 4 bases and J by 3 bases, with 12 bases of the junction left unmatched.

The chain links TRBV5-4 to TRBJ1-2; D is perhaps TRBD1 (5 bases). V lost 0 bases, J lost 8 bases, and 20 bases lay in between. This CDR3 is built from 16 residues. Germline V CDR1 and CDR2: SGHNT, YYREEE (reference sequence). The CDR3 coding sequence is TGTGCCAGCAGCTTGGGACAGACACCCGGCCGGGGGGGCTACACCTTC. This translates into CASSLGQTPGRGGYTF.

This clone came up once. This chain connects TRBV7-9 to TRBJ1-1; TRBD1 agrees at 7 bases. The V gene's germline CDR1 is SEHNR and CDR2 FQNEAQ (reference sequence). CDR3 length: 14 residues. After removal of 3 bases from V and 1 base from J, the junction contained 2 bases not matched to a gene. CDR3 sequence: CASSLTGPNTEAFF. Written as DNA, the CDR3 is TGTGCCAGCAGCTTGACAGGGCCGAACACTGAAGCTTTCTTT.

This chain connects TRBV18 to TRBJ1-3; 8 bases are shared with TRBD1. Germline-derived CDR1 and CDR2 are KGHSH and LQKENI. The CDR3 loop spans 15 amino acids. V lost 3 bases and J lost 4; bases outside the gene matches: 5. CDR3 sequence: CASSPGTGPGNTIYF. The DNA of the CDR3 is TGTGCCAGCTCACCGGGGACAGGCCCCGGAAACACCATATATTTT.

The rearrangement links TRBV7-6 to TRBJ1-1, with D hard to call. Trimming removed 5 bases at V and 1 base at J, with 17 bases between. Germline V gene data show CDR1 as SGHVS and CDR2 as FNYEAQ. This CDR3 spans 16 amino acids. The DNA for the CDR3 is TGTGCCAGCAGCCCTCCGAGCAGTCTGGGGAACACTGAAGCTTTCTTT. It yields the protein CASSPPSSLGNTEAFF.

This chain connects TRBV7-2 to TRBJ2-7; D gene ambiguous. Germline V lookup: CDR1 SGHTA, CDR2 FQGNSA. The CDR3 consists of 13 residues. Trimming shortened V by 1 base and J by 2 bases, and 6 bases separated the two germline ends. CDR3 DNA: TGTGCCAGCAGCTTAGGGATCGCCTACGAGCAGTACTTC. Translating it yields CASSLGIAYEQYF.

V usage is TRBV5-1 and J usage is TRBJ1-5, with TRBD1 as a possible D gene (6 bases). This CDR3 has 15 residues. The germline gives CDR1 SGHRS, CDR2 YFSETQ. Trimming removed 0 bases from V and 2 bases from J, with 9 bases in between. CDR3 amino acids: CASSLASGGNQPQHF. As DNA, the CDR3 is TGCGCCAGCAGCTTGGCGTCAGGGGGCAATCAGCCCCAGCATTTT.

The genes are TRBV9 and TRBJ1-1; D gene ambiguous. The CDR3 contains 13 residues. Trimming left V 0 bases short and J 9 bases short, with 12 bases between. Germline V gene sequence: CDR1 SGDLS, CDR2 YYNGEE. In nucleotides, the CDR3 is TGTGCCAGCAGCGTAGGATGGGATTCGCAAGCTTTCTTT. Translated, it gives CASSVGWDSQAFF.

The rearrangement joins TRBV10-3 to TRBJ2-3; D unresolved. Germline V gene lookup returns CDR1 ENHRY and CDR2 SYGVKD. Deletions cut 7 bases from V and 3 bases from J, with 14 bases between. The CDR3 contains 14 residues. The CDR3 DNA is TGTGCCATCAACCGAGTGGGGTCTACAGATACGCAGTATTTT. This gives the protein CAINRVGSTDTQYF.

This sequence joins TRBV2 and TRBJ2-1; 11 bases line up with TRBD2. Per the germline V gene, CDR1 is SNHLY and CDR2 is FYNNEI. J was trimmed by 7 bases and V by 4 bases; bases with no gene match: 9. This CDR3 spans 16 amino acids. Here the CDR3 reads CASSALTSGGRNEQFF. The CDR3 nucleotides are TGTGCCAGCAGTGCCCTTACTAGCGGGGGCAGGAATGAGCAGTTCTTC.